The 7 T cell receptor beta chains below come from one sample, sequenced in a study of metastatic and nonmetastatic thyroid tumors. TCRdb re-clonotyped the PCR reads through MiXCR. The repertoire consists of about 32,000 clones, with around 7.4% occurring once and the leading ten covering 35% to 50%. Thyroid surgery was preceded by no treatment in any patient. The sample consisted of blood. The receptor set was obtained from a female donor with papillary thyroid cancer or a benign thyroid nodule (not recorded which). Some clones in this sample may be carry-over from other donors' samples.

This clone was recorded at least ten times. At the DNA level, this CDR3 is encoded by other sequences in the same sample as well. The J gene is TRBJ2-6, the V gene TRBV28, with D uncertain. The V and J ends lost 7 bases and 0 bases respectively, with 13 bases between them. The CDR3 extends over 16 amino acids. The germline gives CDR1 MDHEN, CDR2 SYDVKM. CDR3 coding DNA: TGTGCCAGCACCTATCGGTTAGGCTCTGGGGCCAACGTCCTGACTTTC. It encodes CASTYRLGSGANVLTF.

About this clone itself: This could be a read error, since a much larger clone is one nucleotide away. This chain uses TRBV10-1 with TRBJ2-1; TRBD2 is a possible D gene (6 bases). The germline CDR1 and CDR2 sequences are WNHNN and SYGVQD (reference sequence). V lost 8 bases, J lost 4 bases, and 15 bases lay in between. CDR3 length equals 14 residues. The DNA of the CDR3 is TGCGCCAGCGGAACGGAGGGGAAGTACAATGAGCAGTTCTTC. It yields the protein CASGTEGKYNEQFF.

This clone was recorded many times. V gene TRBV30 combines with J gene TRBJ2-1, with TRBD2 matching over 11 bases. The CDR3 runs 13 residues. Germline-derived CDR1 and CDR2 are GTSNPN and SVGIG (reference sequence). After removal of 4 bases from V and 8 bases from J, the junction contained 4 bases not matched to a gene. CDR3 residues: CAWNSGGVHEQFF. Written as DNA, the CDR3 is TGTGCCTGGAATAGCGGGGGGGTCCATGAGCAGTTCTTC.

This clone has at least ten counts. The CDR3 DNA sequence: TGTGCCAGCAGTTTACACAGCAATCAGCCCCAGCATTTT. It translates to CASSLHSNQPQHF. The gene calls are TRBV12-3 or TRBV12-4 and TRBJ1-5; D is uncertain. V was cut by 2 bases and J by 1 base, with 3 bases left in between. The CDR3 has 13 residues.

This clone has at least ten counts. Other DNA sequences from this sample encode an identical CDR3 as well. The chain uses TRBV11-1 and TRBJ2-3; D call uncertain. V was trimmed by 5 bases and J by 3 bases, leaving 15 bases between them. From germline, CDR1 is SGHAT and CDR2 FQDESV (reference sequence). The CDR3 has 15 amino acids. The CDR3, as DNA: TGTGCCAGCAGCCTCTCTCAGGATAGGACAGATACGCAGTATTTT. Translation gives CASSLSQDRTDTQYF.

This clone has ten or more counts. The chain couples TRBV19 to TRBJ1-5; TRBD1 agrees at 11 bases. CDR1 is LNHDA, CDR2 SQIVND, per germline (reference sequence). This CDR3 is 16 amino acids long. V was pared by 5 bases and J by 9 bases, with 12 bases of the junction left unmatched. Here the CDR3 DNA reads TGTGCCAGTAGTTCCCGGACAGGGGGCTCTCTTCGGCCCCAGCATTTT. The encoded protein is CASSSRTGGSLRPQHF.

This clone was counted at least ten times. The V call is TRBV24-1, the J call TRBJ1-5; no reliable D call. V was cut by 2 bases and J by 0 bases, with 7 bases left in between. This CDR3 is built from 15 residues. Germline V lookup: CDR1 KGHDR, CDR2 SFDVKD. CDR3 residues: CATSDSRYSNQPQHF. CDR3 bases: TGTGCCACCAGTGATTCACGGTATAGCAATCAGCCCCAGCATTTT.